This TCR beta chain was recorded in a study of blood T cell repertoires in COVID-19. Sequencing used immunoSEQ multiplex PCR; TCRdb keeps in-frame clones, though not all of them. The data contain 150,000 or so clones, about 90% of them singletons. Self-reported history from a screening survey and questionnaire set each donor's cohort. The sample holds a few counts of this clone. This CDR3 is 13 amino acids long. Trimming removed 5 bases from V and 11 bases from J; junction bases left unmatched: 6. This clonotype was obtained from a human donor with acute COVID-19. The donor label of this sample is uncertain. V usage is TRBV12-3 or TRBV12-4 and J usage is TRBJ1-5; the match to TRBD1 covers 10 bases. Sequenced: PBMCs or T cells enriched from blood (not recorded which). The DNA of the CDR3 is TGTGCCAGCAGTATCGACAGGGGGCGATCCCAGCATTTT. Its protein is CASSIDRGRSQHF.